These 5 T cell receptor beta chains originate from one sample sequenced in a study of cytomegalovirus exposure and HLA in healthy donors. A multiplex PCR was run with 60 Vbeta primers and 13 Jbeta primers. Using immunoSEQ multiplex PCR, the repertoire was profiled, and TCRdb retains in-frame clones only, with some absent. The table shows 95,000 to 150,000 clones, with roughly 80% occurring only once. Sequences were obtained from PBMCs. The receptors were gathered from a man between 18 and 35 years old in good health and CMV-seropositive.

The V and J genes are TRBV9 and TRBJ1-2, with TRBD1 matching 10 bases. Germline V gene sequence: CDR1 SGDLS, CDR2 YYNGEE. Trimming cost V 3 bases and J 2 bases; bases outside gene matches: 4. This CDR3 region has 15 residues. The CDR3 spells CASSGGQGRNYGYTF. CDR3 bases: TGTGCCAGCAGCGGGGGACAGGGGCGAAACTATGGCTACACCTTC. The full variable domain, with the rest looked up from reference TRBV9 and TRBJ1-2, is DSGVTQTPKHLITATGQRVTLRCSPRSGDLSVYWYQQSLDQGLQFLIQYYNGEERAKGNILERFSAQQFPDLHSELNLSSLELGDSALYFCASSGGQGRNYGYTFGSGTRLTVV.

This rearrangement joins TRBV5-4 to TRBJ2-2; 7 bases map to TRBD2. This CDR3 is 17 amino acids long. The trim removed 4 bases at V and 4 bases at J, leaving 13 bases unmatched. Germline CDR1 is SGHNT and CDR2 is YYREEE (reference sequence). The CDR3 spells CASSGSGGSPLTGELFF. In DNA form, the CDR3 reads TGTGCCAGCAGCGGATCCGGCGGGAGTCCCCTCACCGGGGAGCTGTTTTTT.

This clone was detected only a few times. The chain combines TRBV5-6 with TRBJ1-1, with D maybe TRBD1 (5 bases). This CDR3 has 16 amino acids. V was trimmed by 0 bases and J by 5 bases, leaving 17 bases between them. Germline CDR1 and CDR2: SGHDT and YYEEEE. This chain's CDR3 is CASSLAPGRDSTEAFF. The CDR3, as DNA: TGTGCCAGCAGCTTGGCCCCGGGCAGGGATAGTACTGAAGCTTTCTTT. Full variable domain (missing parts from reference TRBV5-6 and TRBJ1-1): DAGVTQSPTHLIKTRGQQVTLRCSPKSGHDTVSWYQQALGQGPQFIFQYYEEEERQRGNFPDRFSGHQFPNYSSELNVNALLLGDSALYLCASSLAPGRDSTEAFFGQGTRLTVV.

This clone was counted a single time. The rearrangement uses TRBV27 and TRBJ2-5; a possible D gene is TRBD1 (5 bases). The V gene's germline CDR1 is MNHEY and CDR2 SMNVEV (reference sequence). The CDR3 contains 13 residues. V lost 4 bases, J lost 5 bases, and 11 bases lay in between. Written as DNA, the CDR3 is TGTGCCAGCAGTTCGGACAAACTTGAGACCCAGTACTTC. This gives the protein CASSSDKLETQYF.

CDR3 amino acids: CASSQMDSSYEQYF. Written as DNA, the CDR3 is TGCGCCAGCAGCCAAATGGACAGCTCCTACGAGCAGTACTTC. V and J are TRBV5-1 and TRBJ2-7; D might be TRBD1 (6 bases). Germline values: CDR1 SGHRS, CDR2 YFSETQ. The CDR3 sequence is 14 residues long. V was cut by 4 bases and J by 0 bases, with 11 bases left in between. The full variable domain, its missing parts supplied by reference TRBV5-1 and TRBJ2-7, is KAGVTQTPRYLIKTRGQQVTLSCSPISGHRSVSWYQQTPGQGLQFLFEYFSETQRNKGNFPGRFSGRQFSNSRSEMNVSTLELGDSALYLCASSQMDSSYEQYFGPGTRLTVT.